This T cell receptor beta chain stems from a study of early T cells in non-severe SARS-CoV-2 infection. TCRdb itself ran the 5' RACE reads through MiXCR, one entry per CDR3 protein. The table records 85,000 to 95,000 distinct CDR3 sequences, roughly 17% of them present only once. This CDR3 contains 13 residues. Germline CDR1 and CDR2: MNHEY and SVGEGT. The ends were cut back, 0 bases at V and 7 bases at J, with 7 bases in the middle. Many counts were recorded for this clonotype. The rearrangement joins TRBV6-2 or TRBV6-3 to TRBJ1-5, with D unresolved. Sequenced material: whole blood, taken at baseline. This sequence was found in an adult who was a healthcare worker with PCR-confirmed SARS-CoV-2 infection or an uninfected control (not recorded which). The CDR3 nucleotides read TGTGCCAGCAGTTACTCGACCCGGCAGCCCCAGCATTTT. Its translation: CASSYSTRQPQHF.